One sample yielded the 15 T cell receptor beta chains listed below, sequenced in a study of human T cells and chemical hapten exposure. The time point here: patch test 2, 6 weeks after DPC sensitization. Indicated treatment: therapeutic diphenylcyclopropenone sensitization with weekly scalp DPC. TCRdb itself ran the RACE reads through MiXCR, one entry per CDR3 protein. The sample holds around 360,000 distinct CDR3 sequences, roughly 6.3% seen once. The input for sequencing was whole blood, taken in connection with sensitization to the hapten diphenylcyclopropenone (DPC). Source of these receptors: a woman aged 18-29 years with alopecia areata. Some clones in this sample may be carry-over from other donors' samples.

V gene TRBV27 combines with J gene TRBJ2-3; D perhaps matches TRBD1 (5 bases). CDR1 is MNHEY, CDR2 SMNVEV, per germline (reference sequence). Trimming shortened V by 3 bases and J by 4 bases, and 17 bases separated the two germline ends. This CDR3 has 16 amino acids. DNA of the CDR3: TGTGCCAGCAGTTTTCTCCCAGGACAAATTTCAGATACGCAGTATTTT. It is translated as CASSFLPGQISDTQYF.

This clonotype was seen ten or more times. The chain links TRBV18 to TRBJ1-6; 7 positions match TRBD1. J was trimmed by 8 bases and V by 3 bases; bases with no gene match: 7. This CDR3 has 15 residues. Germline CDR1 KGHSH, CDR2 LQKENI. CDR3 bases: TGTGCCAGCTCACCCATGACAGGGACGGATTCACCCCTCCACTTT. It yields the protein CASSPMTGTDSPLHF.

This clonotype has at least ten counts. The chain carries TRBV2 and TRBJ1-6; possibly TRBD1 for D (6 bases). This CDR3 comprises 16 residues. The germline V gene encodes CDR1 SNHLY and CDR2 FYNNEI. The V and J ends lost 5 bases and 8 bases respectively, with 19 bases between them. CDR3 loop: CASSSKVSAGDSPLHF. The CDR3 DNA is TGTGCCAGCAGTTCCAAGGTGTCGGCAGGGGATTCACCCCTCCACTTT.

This rearrangement joins TRBV7-9 to TRBJ2-3, with a weak D call TRBD1 (5 bases). Germline assignment: CDR1 SEHNR and CDR2 FQNEAQ (reference sequence). V was pared by 4 bases and J by 2 bases, with 19 bases between. This CDR3 region has 17 residues. The CDR3 DNA sequence: TGTGCCAGCAGCTACTTCCCCGGAAGACAGAACACAGATACGCAGTATTTT. Protein sequence: CASSYFPGRQNTDTQYF.

The V and J genes are TRBV11-2 and TRBJ1-1, with TRBD1 as a possible D gene (6 bases). V was clipped by 1 base and J by 0 bases, with 15 bases between them. The CDR3 totals 17 residues. Germline values: CDR1 SGHAT, CDR2 FQNNGV. This chain's CDR3 is CASSLGGLRTVNTEAFF. In nucleotides, the CDR3 is TGTGCCAGCAGCTTAGGGGGTTTGCGGACAGTGAACACTGAAGCTTTCTTT.

This clonotype was found many times. This sequence joins TRBV6-2 or TRBV6-3 and TRBJ1-2; 9 nucleotides align to TRBD1. This CDR3 comprises 16 residues. V lost 2 bases to trimming and J lost 0 bases; unmatched junction nucleotides: 4. Germline assignment: CDR1 MNHEY and CDR2 SVGEGT. The CDR3 DNA follows: TGTGCCAGCAGTTACGGGACAGGGACCACTAACTATGGCTACACCTTC. Its translation: CASSYGTGTTNYGYTF.

The sample holds many counts of this clonotype. This chain links TRBV10-3 with TRBJ1-1; no reliable D call. With 2 bases removed from V and 2 bases from J, the gap between germline ends came to 9 bases. CDR3 size: 14 residues. Germline V gene lookup returns CDR1 ENHRY and CDR2 SYGVKD. The CDR3 region has the DNA TGTGCCATCAGTGAGGGACGGACCAACACTGAAGCTTTCTTT. Protein product: CAISEGRTNTEAFF.

This chain joins TRBV7-2 and TRBJ2-3; 7 nucleotides line up with TRBD2. This CDR3 spans 16 amino acids. Germline loops: CDR1 SGHTA, CDR2 FQGNSA. J was trimmed by 2 bases and V by 0 bases; bases with no gene match: 5. CDR3 sequence (DNA): TGTGCCAGCAGCTTAGCCCAGGGAGGGGCCACAGATACGCAGTATTTT. The encoded protein is CASSLAQGGATDTQYF.

The table lists this clonotype with many counts. The chain employs TRBV18 and TRBJ2-1, with TRBD2 matching over 14 bases. From germline, CDR1 is KGHSH and CDR2 LQKENI. The CDR3 contains 15 residues. V lost 5 bases and J lost 7; bases outside the gene matches: 4. The DNA for the CDR3 is TGTGCCAGCTCAGCCGGACTAGCGGGGGGAAATGAGCAGTTCTTC. Translating it yields CASSAGLAGGNEQFF.

In its sample, this clonotype was seen many times. V gene TRBV29-1 combines with J gene TRBJ1-4, with D possibly matching TRBD1 (5 bases). Germline lookup yields CDR1 SQVTM and CDR2 ANQGSEA. The CDR3 sequence is 14 residues long. V dropped 7 bases and J dropped 0 bases, with 12 bases sitting between them. The CDR3 sequence: CSAGGGATNEKLFF. CDR3 DNA sequence: TGCAGCGCCGGGGGGGGAGCAACTAATGAAAAACTGTTTTTT.

This clonotype was recorded at least ten times. The gene calls are TRBV3-1 and TRBJ2-5, with a weak D call TRBD2 (5 bases). This CDR3 is 14 amino acids long. Germline-derived CDR1 and CDR2 are LGHDT and YNNKEL (reference sequence). The V end was cut by 0 bases, the J end by 5 bases, with 10 bases between. The CDR3 bases are TGTGCCAGCAGCCAAGAGCGGGTCTTGGAGACCCAGTACTTC. As protein: CASSQERVLETQYF.

V is TRBV6-1 and J is TRBJ2-7, with D perhaps matching TRBD2 (5 bases). The CDR3 consists of 14 residues. From germline, CDR1 is MNHNS and CDR2 SASEGT. Trimming took off 8 bases at V and 2 bases at J, with 16 bases between the two ends. In DNA, the CDR3 is TGTGCCAGCCAGTCACTACGGGGTCCCTACGAGCAGTACTTC. Its protein is CASQSLRGPYEQYF.

This clonotype has only a few counts. The chain has TRBV29-1 and TRBJ1-2, with TRBD1 matching 10 bases. V lost 6 bases and J lost 7; bases outside the gene matches: 8. CDR3 length: 13 residues. CDR1 and CDR2 (germline): SQVTM, ANQGSEA. In DNA, the CDR3 is TGCAGCGTATCCGGGACAGGGGTTTCTGGCTACACCTTC. Protein product: CSVSGTGVSGYTF.

The gene calls are TRBV27 and TRBJ2-3; D unresolved. V was clipped by 5 bases and J by 8 bases, with 8 bases between them. The V gene's germline CDR1 is MNHEY and CDR2 SMNVEV (reference sequence). This CDR3 is built from 11 residues. This CDR3 reads CASSTVGTQYF. The DNA for the CDR3 is TGTGCCAGCAGTACGGTCGGTACGCAGTATTTT.

This clonotype was seen ten or more times. This chain links TRBV12-3 or TRBV12-4 with TRBJ1-1, with D tentatively TRBD1 (6 bases). The CDR3 runs to 14 residues. Trimming took off 3 bases at V and 4 bases at J, with 12 bases between the two ends. DNA of the CDR3: TGTGCCAGCAGTTTCAATACAGGGTTCACTGAAGCTTTCTTT. Translating gives CASSFNTGFTEAFF.